What follows are 32 T cell receptor beta chains derived from one specimen sequenced in a study of blood T cell repertoires in COVID-19 (TCRdb year 2020). Receptor amplification or capture employed the immunoSEQ multiplex PCR assay. TCRdb took this table from immuneACCESS and kept in-frame rearrangements with V and J called. Such tables lack part of the clones; where checked against another copy, unresolved V genes explain under half of the gap, and the rest is unexplained. This sample lists 250,000 to 300,000 clones; roughly 90% were detected once. The ten largest clones take up about 11% of the sample. Specimen: peripheral blood. These receptors all come from a woman aged 25 to 39 with COVID-19, enrolled during active disease.

This clone was seen a single time. The DNA for the CDR3 is TGTGCCAGCAGCCGACTAGACAGGGTTACAGATACGCAGTATTTT. Amino acids: CASSRLDRVTDTQYF. The genes are TRBV28 and TRBJ2-3; D perhaps matches TRBD1 (7 bases). Germline V gives CDR1 MDHEN, CDR2 SYDVKM. This CDR3 has 15 residues. The V end lost 6 bases, the J end lost 3 bases, and 16 bases lay between the germline ends.

CDR3 region: CASSQQVINQPQHF. The DNA for the CDR3 is TGCGCCAGCAGCCAACAGGTGATCAATCAGCCCCAGCATTTT. The chain carries TRBV4-1 and TRBJ1-5; unclear D gene. CDR3 length equals 14 residues. Per the germline V gene, CDR1 is MGHRA and CDR2 is YSYEKL. With 2 bases removed from V and 3 bases from J, the gap between germline ends came to 8 bases.

This chain links TRBV6-5 with TRBJ2-1; D perhaps matches TRBD2 (6 bases). Trimming shortened V by 1 base and J by 0 bases, and 7 bases separated the two germline ends. This CDR3 region has 15 residues. CDR1 is MNHEY, CDR2 SVGAGI, per germline. CDR3 in DNA: TGTGCCAGCAGTTACTACGGGAGCTCCTACAATGAGCAGTTCTTC. Its translation: CASSYYGSSYNEQFF.

The V gene is TRBV4-1, the J gene TRBJ2-2; D is ambiguous. The V gene's germline CDR1 is MGHRA and CDR2 YSYEKL. This CDR3 region has 12 residues. Trimming took off 0 bases at V and 8 bases at J, with 4 bases between the two ends. In nucleotides, the CDR3 is TGCGCCAGCAGCCAAGATTCTGGGGAGCTGTTTTTT. Translating it yields CASSQDSGELFF.

The rearrangement uses TRBV7-8 and TRBJ1-2; 7 positions agree with TRBD1. J was trimmed by 4 bases and V by 5 bases; bases with no gene match: 10. Looked up from germline, CDR1 is SGHVS and CDR2 is FQNEAQ. This CDR3 comprises 15 residues. CDR3 residues: CASSPGTAVGYGYTF. The CDR3 nucleotides are TGTGCCAGCAGCCCCGGGACAGCCGTCGGCTATGGCTACACCTTC.

The chain joins TRBV6-6 to TRBJ2-2; the D is unclear. CDR1 is MNHNY and CDR2 is SVGAGI in the germline V gene (reference sequence). V was pared by 5 bases and J by 1 base, with 5 bases between. CDR3 length: 13 amino acids. CDR3 loop: CASSNGNTGELFF. CDR3 bases: TGTGCCAGCAGTAACGGGAACACCGGGGAGCTGTTTTTT.

The rearrangement links TRBV25-1 to TRBJ1-1, with D perhaps matching TRBD1 (5 bases). The germline CDR1 and CDR2 sequences are MGHDK and SYGVNS. The V end was cut by 4 bases, the J end by 3 bases, with 12 bases between. This CDR3 has 14 amino acids. CDR3 DNA: TGTGCCAGCAGTGTGCCAGGGAGGCACACTGAAGCTTTCTTT. Protein product: CASSVPGRHTEAFF. The full variable domain, rest sourced from reference TRBV25-1 and TRBJ1-1, is EADIYQTPRYLVIGTGKKITLECSQTMGHDKMYWYQQDPGMELHLIHYSYGVNSTEKGDLSSESTVSRIRTEHFPLTLESARPSHTSQYLCASSVPGRHTEAFFGQGTRLTVV.

CDR3 protein: CASSLEARGRQYF. In DNA form, the CDR3 reads TGTGCCAGCAGCCTCGAAGCCAGGGGGCGGCAGTACTTC. The chain joins TRBV3-1 (or the pseudogene TRBV3-2) to TRBJ2-7, with TRBD1 identical over 8 bases. Trimming took 4 bases from V and 9 from J; bases not matched to a gene: 8. The CDR3 length is 13 residues. In germline, CDR1 is LGHDT, CDR2 YNNKEL (reference sequence).

The chain couples TRBV19 to TRBJ2-3; 16 positions agree with TRBD2. After removal of 5 bases from V and 4 bases from J, the junction contained 3 bases not matched to a gene. Per germline, CDR1 LNHDA and CDR2 SQIVND (reference sequence). This CDR3 has 16 amino acids. CDR3 nucleotide sequence: TGTGCCAGTAGTCAGGGACTAGCGGGAGGGGCAGATACGCAGTATTTT. This gives the protein CASSQGLAGGADTQYF. Filled out from reference TRBV19 and TRBJ2-3, the complete variable domain reads DGGITQSPKYLFRKEGQNVTLSCEQNLNHDAMYWYRQDPGQGLRLIYYSQIVNDFQKGDIAEGYSVSREKKESFPLTVTSAQKNPTAFYLCASSQGLAGGADTQYFGPGTRLTVL.

The chain employs TRBV5-5 and TRBJ1-4, with 9 bases matching TRBD1. Germline lookup yields CDR1 SGHKS and CDR2 YYEKEE (reference sequence). This CDR3 spans 14 amino acids. V lost 2 bases to trimming and J lost 5 bases; unmatched junction nucleotides: 1. CDR3 residues: CASSLGQGNEKLFF. CDR3 nucleotides: TGTGCCAGCAGCTTAGGACAGGGGAATGAAAAACTGTTTTTT.

This clone was observed once. The rearrangement joins TRBV5-1 to TRBJ2-5, with D perhaps matching TRBD1 (6 bases). The CDR3 contains 14 residues. V was cut by 0 bases and J by 1 base, with 7 bases left in between. Germline-derived CDR1 and CDR2 are SGHRS and YFSETQ. The CDR3 protein is CASSLGTVQETQYF. CDR3 in DNA: TGCGCCAGCAGCTTGGGGACAGTCCAAGAGACCCAGTACTTC.

This chain links TRBV28 with TRBJ2-7; 10 bases agree with TRBD1. The CDR3 runs to 13 residues. Germline V lookup: CDR1 MDHEN, CDR2 SYDVKM. With V trimmed by 7 bases and J by 7 bases, 7 bases remained unmatched. CDR3 in DNA: TGTGCCAGCAATAAGGACAGGGGGAGGGAGCAGTACTTC. Translation gives CASNKDRGREQYF.

The chain combines TRBV7-9 with TRBJ2-7; 8 nucleotides agree with TRBD1. Germline V lookup: CDR1 SEHNR, CDR2 FQNEAQ (reference sequence). This CDR3 is built from 15 residues. With 5 bases clipped from V and 2 bases from J, the junction kept 8 bases outside the gene matches. Written as DNA, the CDR3 is TGTGCCAGCAGCACAGCAGGGGGCCGTACCTACGAGCAGTACTTC. It encodes CASSTAGGRTYEQYF.

The genes are TRBV14 and TRBJ2-3, with TRBD2 identical over 7 bases. Germline trimming cut 4 bases from V and 1 base from J; bases unmatched to any gene: 5. Germline V gene data show CDR1 as SGHDN and CDR2 as FVKESK. The CDR3 length is 15 residues. CDR3 DNA: TGTGCCAGCAGCCTTGGACTAGTGGGCACAGATACGCAGTATTTT. It encodes CASSLGLVGTDTQYF.

This chain's CDR3 is CASSSNGQGTYNEQFF. CDR3 in DNA: TGTGCCAGCAGTTCTAACGGACAGGGCACCTACAATGAGCAGTTCTTC. The J gene is TRBJ2-1, the V gene TRBV28, with TRBD1 matching 8 bases. From germline, CDR1 is MDHEN and CDR2 SYDVKM. CDR3 length equals 16 residues. The J segment lost 2 bases and the V segment lost 4 bases, leaving 7 bases of the junction unmatched.

This sequence joins TRBV5-1 and TRBJ2-3; possibly TRBD1 for D (6 bases). The V end lost 4 bases, the J end lost 2 bases, and 11 bases lay between the germline ends. CDR3 length equals 14 residues. Germline V lookup: CDR1 SGHRS, CDR2 YFSETQ. The CDR3 nucleotides are TGCGCCAGCAGCGCCGACAGGTACACAGATACGCAGTATTTT. Translating gives CASSADRYTDTQYF.

This clone is a singleton in its sample. The CDR3 nucleotides are TGTGCCAGCAGTGAGTCCCCCGGGAGCTCCTACGAGCAGTACTTC. It specifies CASSESPGSSYEQYF. The rearrangement joins TRBV2 to TRBJ2-7, with D possibly TRBD2 on 6 matching bases. There are 15 residues in the CDR3. Trimming removed 3 bases at V and 0 bases at J, with 12 bases between. The germline gives CDR1 SNHLY, CDR2 FYNNEI.

The chain is built from TRBV7-9 and TRBJ2-2, with TRBD2 as a possible D gene (6 bases). Germline lookup yields CDR1 SEHNR and CDR2 FQNEAQ (reference sequence). The ends were cut back, 5 bases at V and 4 bases at J, with 17 bases in the middle. The CDR3 has 16 residues. Written as DNA, the CDR3 is TGTGCCAGCAGCCCCCTCGTGGGACTTATCACCGGGGAGCTGTTTTTT. It codes for CASSPLVGLITGELFF.

V and J are TRBV13 and TRBJ2-5, with 11 bases identical to TRBD2. The junction had 5 bases not matched to a gene; V was cut back by 6 bases and J by 2 bases. This CDR3 has 15 residues. CDR1 and CDR2 from the germline V gene are PRHDT and FYEKMQ (reference sequence). CDR3 sequence (DNA): TGTGCCAGCAGTGGGACTAGCGGACCTCAAGAGACCCAGTACTTC. Translated: CASSGTSGPQETQYF.

The CDR3 DNA is TGTGCCAGCAGGCCGCCGGGACAGGGGTCGGTCGAGCAGTACTTC. Amino acid sequence: CASRPPGQGSVEQYF. The chain joins TRBV28 to TRBJ2-7; 10 bases map to TRBD1. This CDR3 region has 15 residues. Germline trimming cut 6 bases from V and 6 bases from J; bases unmatched to any gene: 11. The V gene's germline CDR1 is MDHEN and CDR2 SYDVKM.

The V call is TRBV19, the J call TRBJ2-3; 10 nucleotides match TRBD2. The CDR3 length is 16 residues. V trimming: 6 bases; J trimming: 5 bases; junction bases outside the gene matches: 11. CDR1 LNHDA and CDR2 SQIVND come from the germline V gene (reference sequence). The CDR3, as DNA: TGTGCCAGTAGGCCGTATCTAGCGGGAGAAGAAGATACGCAGTATTTT. Protein sequence: CASRPYLAGEEDTQYF.

This chain connects TRBV7-9 to TRBJ2-7; maybe TRBD1 (6 bases). Deletions cut 5 bases from V and 1 base from J, with 12 bases between. This CDR3 has 14 amino acids. CDR1 and CDR2 from the germline V gene are SEHNR and FQNEAQ (reference sequence). DNA of the CDR3: TGTGCCAGCAGCCTCCACAGGGTATCCTACGAGCAGTACTTC. This codes for CASSLHRVSYEQYF.

This sequence joins TRBV19 and TRBJ1-1, with 7 bases lining up with TRBD1. Germline V gene data show CDR1 as LNHDA and CDR2 as SQIVND (reference sequence). The CDR3 runs 15 residues. Unmatched junction bases numbered 8, after V lost 3 bases and J lost 4 bases. The CDR3 region is CASSINSGQFTEAFF. The DNA of the CDR3 is TGTGCCAGTAGTATTAATTCGGGACAGTTCACTGAAGCTTTCTTT.

The J gene is TRBJ2-1, the V gene TRBV3-1 (or the pseudogene TRBV3-2); 9 bases map to TRBD2. Germline CDR1 reads LGHDT; CDR2 reads YNNKEL (reference sequence). The ends lost 4 bases at V and 4 bases at J; junction bases unmatched: 5. This CDR3 contains 15 residues. The CDR3 loop is CASSPSGKRYNEQFF. The CDR3 DNA is TGTGCCAGCAGCCCTAGCGGGAAAAGGTACAATGAGCAGTTCTTC.

The chain carries TRBV6-1 and TRBJ2-7, with D perhaps TRBD2 (6 bases). V was pared by 2 bases and J by 2 bases, with 13 bases between. Germline V gives CDR1 MNHNS, CDR2 SASEGT. The CDR3 runs to 15 residues. The CDR3 protein is CASSEPGREPYEQYF. As DNA, the CDR3 is TGTGCCAGCAGTGAACCCGGACGGGAGCCCTACGAGCAGTACTTC.

The chain is built from TRBV28 and TRBJ1-2; TRBD1 matches 7 bases. Germline CDR1 and CDR2: MDHEN and SYDVKM. With V trimmed by 6 bases and J by 3 bases, 10 bases remained unmatched. The CDR3 is 15 residues long. Here the CDR3 reads CASRRPRQGDYGYTF. The DNA of the CDR3 is TGTGCCAGCAGACGGCCAAGGCAGGGGGACTATGGCTACACCTTC.

The DNA for the CDR3 is TGTGCCACCAGCACAGGACTAGCGGGACGGGAGACCCAGTACTTC. Translated, it gives CATSTGLAGRETQYF. The chain has TRBV15 and TRBJ2-5, with TRBD2 matching 12 bases. The CDR3 length is 15 residues. The J segment lost 5 bases and the V segment lost 4 bases, leaving 5 bases of the junction unmatched. From germline, CDR1 is LNHNV and CDR2 YYDKDF (reference sequence).

The chain links TRBV27 to TRBJ2-5, with 9 bases matching TRBD2. Germline loops: CDR1 MNHEY, CDR2 SMNVEV (reference sequence). The junction had 5 bases not matched to a gene; V was cut back by 7 bases and J by 5 bases. The CDR3 sequence is 13 residues long. DNA for the CDR3: TGTGCCAGCAATGGCGGGAGGGGTGAGACCCAGTACTTC. It specifies CASNGGRGETQYF.

The V call is TRBV27, the J call TRBJ1-1; 7 bases map to TRBD1. The junction had 9 bases not matched to a gene; V was cut back by 4 bases and J by 4 bases. Germline CDR1 and CDR2: MNHEY and SMNVEV (reference sequence). There are 15 residues in the CDR3. The CDR3 DNA is TGTGCCAGCAGTTCCTATACAGGGGTGGCCACTGAAGCTTTCTTT. Residues: CASSSYTGVATEAFF.

V usage is TRBV3-1 (or the pseudogene TRBV3-2) and J usage is TRBJ2-5; 8 nucleotides agree with TRBD1. The CDR3 contains 13 residues. V lost 5 bases, J lost 4 bases, and 3 bases stayed unmatched. Germline V gives CDR1 LGHDT, CDR2 YNNKEL (reference sequence). The CDR3 region is CASSKDRVETQYF. Written as DNA, the CDR3 is TGTGCCAGCAGCAAGGACAGGGTAGAGACCCAGTACTTC.

The chain recombines TRBV28 with TRBJ2-7, with D possibly TRBD2 on 5 matching bases. Trimming stripped 7 bases from V and 7 bases from J, with 11 bases between. The CDR3 totals 11 residues. Germline assignment: CDR1 MDHEN and CDR2 SYDVKM. DNA of the CDR3: TGTGCCAGCACGCGGACGGGGGAGCAGTACTTC. This encodes CASTRTGEQYF.

On this clone: Other DNA sequences from this sample encode an identical CDR3 as well. The V call is TRBV12-5, the J call TRBJ2-5; 9 nucleotides match TRBD1. Germline V CDR1 and CDR2: LGHNT, FRNRAP. Trimming took 4 bases from V and 5 from J; bases not matched to a gene: 5. This CDR3 comprises 14 residues. For the CDR3, the DNA is TGTGCTAGTGGTTCGGGACAGGGTCGGGAGACCCAGTACTTC. Amino acids: CASGSGQGRETQYF.